The 8 T cell receptor beta chains below were found in one sample sequenced in a study of shared clonotypes between healthy human individuals. Assay used: immunoSEQ multiplex PCR; TCRdb lists only in-frame clones, some missing. The sample includes hundreds of thousands of clones, approximately 73% of them seen just once. The material sequenced was memory CD4+ T cells sorted from blood. The subset denotes: CD45RA-negative fraction. The receptors were gathered from a woman in her 30s in good health.

V is TRBV7-9 and J is TRBJ2-3; the D gene is possibly TRBD1 (6 bases). The CDR3 extends over 17 amino acids. V was trimmed by 2 bases and J by 3 bases, leaving 18 bases between them. The germline CDR1 and CDR2 sequences are SEHNR and FQNEAQ (reference sequence). The CDR3 here is CASSLILQGRRTDTQYF. The CDR3 DNA is TGTGCCAGCAGCTTAATATTACAGGGTAGGAGGACAGATACGCAGTATTTT.

The chain has TRBV19 and TRBJ2-7; D ambiguous. Germline V lookup: CDR1 LNHDA, CDR2 SQIVND (reference sequence). The germline V and J ends were trimmed by 2 bases and 6 bases, with 17 bases remaining between them. The CDR3 consists of 15 residues. CDR3 region: CASSISQATLSEQYF. DNA of the CDR3: TGTGCCAGTAGTATATCTCAGGCAACCTTATCCGAGCAGTACTTC.

J is TRBJ2-2 and V is TRBV6-6; the D is unclear. This CDR3 region has 14 residues. Deletions cut 6 bases from V and 0 bases from J, with 8 bases between. Per the germline V gene, CDR1 is MNHNY and CDR2 is SVGAGI (reference sequence). In DNA form, the CDR3 reads TGTGCCAGCAGCTTGGACGCGAACACCGGGGAGCTGTTTTTT. Protein product: CASSLDANTGELFF.

This rearrangement joins TRBV19 to TRBJ2-6; D perhaps matches TRBD2 (5 bases). The V and J ends lost 5 bases and 2 bases respectively, with 7 bases between them. This CDR3 has 14 residues. Germline loops: CDR1 LNHDA, CDR2 SQIVND (reference sequence). The CDR3 region is CASSSGAGANVLTF. The CDR3 coding sequence is TGTGCCAGTAGTTCCGGGGCTGGGGCCAACGTCCTGACTTTC.

V is TRBV28 and J is TRBJ2-7; the match to TRBD2 covers 9 bases. The CDR3 runs to 15 residues. Trimming at V came to 10 bases and at J to 4 bases, leaving 14 bases not matched to a gene. From germline, CDR1 is MDHEN and CDR2 SYDVKM. As DNA, the CDR3 is TGTGCCACCTCCAGCGGGGGGCTTTCATCTTACGAGCAGTACTTC. Translation: CATSSGGLSSYEQYF.

About this clone itself: This CDR3 is also generated by other DNA sequences in the sample. CDR3 amino acids: CASSPGSGANVLTF. As DNA, the CDR3 is TGTGCCAGTTCCCCTGGGTCTGGGGCCAACGTCCTGACTTTC. The chain recombines TRBV19 with TRBJ2-6; unclear D gene. CDR3 length: 14 residues. The germline gives CDR1 LNHDA, CDR2 SQIVND (reference sequence). Trimming cost V 8 bases and J 1 base, with 9 bases left between them. Full variable domain (remainder filled in from reference TRBV19 and TRBJ2-6): DGGITQSPKYLFRKEGQNVTLSCEQNLNHDAMYWYRQDPGQGLRLIYYSQIVNDFQKGDIAEGYSVSREKKESFPLTVTSAQKNPTAFYLCASSPGSGANVLTFGAGSRLTVL.

The chain recombines TRBV5-1 with TRBJ2-7; D gene uncertain. This CDR3 is 15 amino acids long. The V end lost 2 bases, the J end lost 0 bases, and 12 bases lay between the germline ends. Germline V CDR1 and CDR2: SGHRS, YFSETQ. The CDR3 sequence: CASSFNSFGSYEQYF. The CDR3 DNA reads as TGCGCCAGCAGCTTCAACAGTTTTGGCTCCTACGAGCAGTACTTC.

The V gene is TRBV5-1, the J gene TRBJ2-7, with D possibly called TRBD1 or TRBD2 (5 bases each). Germline V CDR1 and CDR2: SGHRS, YFSETQ. The CDR3 sequence is 13 residues long. Trimming removed 5 bases at V and 2 bases at J, with 11 bases between. The CDR3, as DNA: TGCGCCAGCAGATACGGGGACCCCTACGAGCAGTACTTC. Protein sequence: CASRYGDPYEQYF.